These T cell receptor beta chains were read from a single sample in a study of blood T cells in healthy people across ages. TCRdb recomputed calls from the 5' RACE reads with MiXCR, one row per CDR3 protein. Of under 800,000 distinct CDR3 sequences listed, roughly 47% were seen once; the top ten hold 20% to 25%. Sequences were obtained from blood. All receptors derive from a woman aged 55-70 years in good health. Each CDR3 is given with its conserved first and last residue. Each record gives: V gene, J gene, clone size, D gene, CDR3 protein, CDR3 DNA. The D gene is left open where the match is weak. Clone size is shown for a subset of rows, as once, few, many or a class of expanded clone.

v_call: TRBV7-6
j_call: TRBJ2-3
clone_size: -
d_call: -
cdr3_aa: CASSLVDVSDTQYF
cdr3_nt: TGTGCCAGCAGCTTAGTGGACGTTTCAGATACGCAGTATTTT

v_call: TRBV27
j_call: TRBJ2-1
clone_size: -
d_call: -
cdr3_aa: CASSVQQGTEQFF
cdr3_nt: TGTGCCAGCAGTGTCCAACAGGGTACTGAGCAGTTCTTC

v_call: TRBV7-2
j_call: TRBJ2-7
clone_size: many
d_call: TRBD2
cdr3_aa: CASTGLAGGYGEQYF
cdr3_nt: TGTGCCAGCACTGGCTTAGCGGGAGGGTACGGCGAGCAGTACTTC

v_call: TRBV6-2/TRBV6-3
j_call: TRBJ2-1
clone_size: -
d_call: TRBD2
cdr3_aa: CASRTVALFLTGGPSYNEQFF
cdr3_nt: TGTGCCAGCAGAACTGTAGCCCTGTTTCTGACGGGAGGGCCGTCCTACAATGAGCAGTTCTTC

v_call: TRBV2
j_call: TRBJ1-5
clone_size: -
d_call: -
cdr3_aa: CASSALRGDQPQHF
cdr3_nt: TGTGCCAGCAGCGCCTTAAGGGGGGATCAGCCCCAGCATTTT

v_call: TRBV20-1
j_call: TRBJ2-5
clone_size: few
d_call: TRBD2
cdr3_aa: CSARGGLAQETQYF
cdr3_nt: TGCAGTGCTAGGGGGGGACTAGCCCAAGAGACCCAGTACTTC

v_call: TRBV7-2
j_call: TRBJ2-3
clone_size: many
d_call: TRBD2
cdr3_aa: CASSSKAGGTDTQYF
cdr3_nt: TGTGCCAGCAGTTCGAAAGCGGGAGGTACAGATACGCAGTATTTT

v_call: TRBV20-1
j_call: TRBJ2-1
clone_size: -
d_call: -
cdr3_aa: CSARDLQGGAGNEQFF
cdr3_nt: TGCAGTGCTAGAGATCTCCAGGGGGGGGCTGGCAATGAGCAGTTCTTC

v_call: TRBV27
j_call: TRBJ2-7
clone_size: few
d_call: TRBD2
cdr3_aa: CASSFGLAGNEQYF
cdr3_nt: TGTGCCAGCAGTTTCGGACTAGCGGGAAACGAGCAGTACTTC

v_call: TRBV7-9
j_call: TRBJ2-5
clone_size: -
d_call: -
cdr3_aa: CASTPRPRETQYF
cdr3_nt: TGTGCCAGCACCCCTAGGCCTCGAGAGACCCAGTACTTC

v_call: TRBV5-1
j_call: TRBJ2-1
clone_size: few
d_call: -
cdr3_aa: CASSEFDEQFF
cdr3_nt: TGCGCCAGCAGCGAATTTGATGAGCAGTTCTTC

v_call: TRBV6-1
j_call: TRBJ1-5
clone_size: few
d_call: -
cdr3_aa: CASSGKRTEQNQPQHF
cdr3_nt: TGTGCCAGCAGTGGCAAAAGGACAGAACAAAATCAGCCCCAGCATTTT

v_call: TRBV7-3
j_call: TRBJ2-1
clone_size: -
d_call: -
cdr3_aa: CASSSERLNNEQFF
cdr3_nt: TGTGCCAGCAGCTCTGAACGGCTGAACAATGAGCAGTTCTTC

v_call: TRBV20-1
j_call: TRBJ2-5
clone_size: few
d_call: TRBD2
cdr3_aa: CSARDSPPGLARETQYF
cdr3_nt: TGCAGTGCTAGAGATTCACCCCCCGGACTAGCGCGAGAGACCCAGTACTTC

v_call: TRBV18
j_call: TRBJ2-7
clone_size: few
d_call: TRBD1
cdr3_aa: CASSPTPGQGTYEQYF
cdr3_nt: TGTGCCAGCTCACCAACCCCGGGACAGGGGACCTACGAGCAGTACTTC

v_call: TRBV28
j_call: TRBJ2-1
clone_size: -
d_call: -
cdr3_aa: CASSSATPTYNEQFF
cdr3_nt: TGTGCCAGCAGTTCGGCAACCCCCACTTACAATGAGCAGTTCTTC